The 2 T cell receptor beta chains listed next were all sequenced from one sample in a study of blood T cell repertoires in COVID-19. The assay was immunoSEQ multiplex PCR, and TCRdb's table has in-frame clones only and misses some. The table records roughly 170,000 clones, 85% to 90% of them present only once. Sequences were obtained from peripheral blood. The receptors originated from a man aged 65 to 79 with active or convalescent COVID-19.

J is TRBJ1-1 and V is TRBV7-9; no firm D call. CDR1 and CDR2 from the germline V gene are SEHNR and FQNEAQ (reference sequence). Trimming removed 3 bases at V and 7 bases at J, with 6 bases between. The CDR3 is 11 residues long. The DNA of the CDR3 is TGTGCCAGCAGCTTTCAGGTTGAAGCTTTCTTT. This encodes CASSFQVEAFF. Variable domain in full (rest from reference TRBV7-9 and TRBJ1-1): DTGVSQNPRHKITKRGQNVTFRCDPISEHNRLYWYRQTLGQGPEFLTYFQNEAQLEKSRLLSDRFSAERPKGSFSTLEIQRTEQGDSAMYLCASSFQVEAFFGQGTRLTVV.

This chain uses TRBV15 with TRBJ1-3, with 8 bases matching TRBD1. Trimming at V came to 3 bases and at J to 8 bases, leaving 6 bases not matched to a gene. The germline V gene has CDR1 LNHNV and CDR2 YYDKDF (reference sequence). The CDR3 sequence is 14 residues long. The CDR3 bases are TGTGCCACCAGCAGGGCCGGGACAGGTCACACCATATATTTT. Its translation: CATSRAGTGHTIYF. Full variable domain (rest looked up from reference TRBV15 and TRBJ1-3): DAMVIQNPRYQVTQFGKPVTLSCSQTLNHNVMYWYQQKSSQAPKLLFHYYDKDFNNEADTPDNFQSRRPNTSFCFLDIRSPGLGDTAMYLCATSRAGTGHTIYFGEGSWLTVV.